This paragraph reports one T cell receptor (beta chain). V lost 4 bases to trimming and J lost 6 bases, with 13 bases between them. Germline values: CDR1 SGHRS, CDR2 YFSETQ. CDR3 length equals 14 residues. Data came from immunoSEQ multiplex PCR; TCRdb stores just in-frame clones and leaves some out. The table records tens of thousands of clones, about 95% of them present only once. This entry comes from a study of technical replicates of blood from a few donors. The sequence was obtained from a human donor in good health. Some clones in this sample may be carry-over from other donors' samples. The rearrangement uses TRBV5-1 and TRBJ1-4, with D possibly matching TRBD1 (6 bases). The specimen sequenced was PBMCs. The CDR3 protein is CASSEDSPDEKLFF. The CDR3 bases are TGCGCCAGCAGCGAGGACAGTCCAGATGAAAAACTGTTTTTT.